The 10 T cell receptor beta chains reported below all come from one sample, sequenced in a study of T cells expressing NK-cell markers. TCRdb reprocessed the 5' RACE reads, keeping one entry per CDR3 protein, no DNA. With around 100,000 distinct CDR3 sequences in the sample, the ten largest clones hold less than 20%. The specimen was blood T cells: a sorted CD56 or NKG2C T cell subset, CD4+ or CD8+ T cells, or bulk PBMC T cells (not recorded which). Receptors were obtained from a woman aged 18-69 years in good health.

CDR3 sequence reads: CASSPRTGRNTGELFF. This chain uses TRBV7-9 with TRBJ2-2; TCRdb names TRBD1, which stays unverified in the absence of DNA. Germline CDR1 is SEHNR and CDR2 is FQNEAQ (reference sequence). The CDR3 consists of 16 residues.

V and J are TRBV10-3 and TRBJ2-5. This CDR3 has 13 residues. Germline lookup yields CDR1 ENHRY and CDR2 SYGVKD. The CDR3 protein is CAISGVQQETQYF.

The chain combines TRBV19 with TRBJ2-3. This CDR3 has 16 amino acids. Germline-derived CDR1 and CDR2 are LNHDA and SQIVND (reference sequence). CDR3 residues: CASSMGLARVTDTQYF.

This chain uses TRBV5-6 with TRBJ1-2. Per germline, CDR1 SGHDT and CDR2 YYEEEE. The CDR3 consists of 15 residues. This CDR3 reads CASSLTTGPSWGYTF.

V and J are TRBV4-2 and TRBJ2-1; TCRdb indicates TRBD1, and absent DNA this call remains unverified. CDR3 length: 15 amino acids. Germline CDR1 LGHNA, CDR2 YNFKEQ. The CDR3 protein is CASSPPQGAVNEQFF.

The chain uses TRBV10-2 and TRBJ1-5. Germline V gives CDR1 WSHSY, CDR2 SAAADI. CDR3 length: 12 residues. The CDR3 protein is CASSEEGQPQHF.

CDR3 region: CASSLVVRGSLGYTF. The V call is TRBV5-6, the J call TRBJ1-2; no DNA is available, so the TRBD1 call from TCRdb remains unchecked. The CDR3 is 15 amino acids. Germline-derived CDR1 and CDR2 are SGHDT and YYEEEE.

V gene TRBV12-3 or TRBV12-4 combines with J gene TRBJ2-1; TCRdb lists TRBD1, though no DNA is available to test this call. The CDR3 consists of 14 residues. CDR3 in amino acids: CASSFQGGVDEQFF.

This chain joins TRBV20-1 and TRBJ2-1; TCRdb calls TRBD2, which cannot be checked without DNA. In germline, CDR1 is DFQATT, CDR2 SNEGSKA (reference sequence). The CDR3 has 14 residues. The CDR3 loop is CSAPGTSGRYEQFF.

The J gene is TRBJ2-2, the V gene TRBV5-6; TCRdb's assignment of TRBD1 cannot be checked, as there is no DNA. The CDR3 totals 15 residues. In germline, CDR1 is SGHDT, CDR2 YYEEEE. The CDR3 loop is CASSTGQGATGELFF. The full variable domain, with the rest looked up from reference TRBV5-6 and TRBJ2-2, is DAGVTQSPTHLIKTRGQQVTLRCSPKSGHDTVSWYQQALGQGPQFIFQYYEEEERQRGNFPDRFSGHQFPNYSSELNVNALLLGDSALYLCASSTGQGATGELFFGEGSRLTVL.